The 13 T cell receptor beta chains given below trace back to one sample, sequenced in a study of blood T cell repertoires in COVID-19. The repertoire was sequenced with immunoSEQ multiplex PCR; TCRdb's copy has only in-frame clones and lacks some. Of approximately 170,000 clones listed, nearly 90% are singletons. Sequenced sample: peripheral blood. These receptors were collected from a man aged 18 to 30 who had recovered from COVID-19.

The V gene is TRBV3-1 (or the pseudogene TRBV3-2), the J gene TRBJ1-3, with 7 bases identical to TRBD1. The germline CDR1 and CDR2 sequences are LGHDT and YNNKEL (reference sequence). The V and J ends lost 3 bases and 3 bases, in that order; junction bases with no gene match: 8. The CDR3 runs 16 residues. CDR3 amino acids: CASSQRQGWGGNTIYF. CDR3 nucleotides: TGTGCCAGCAGCCAGAGACAGGGTTGGGGTGGAAACACCATATATTTT.

The CDR3 coding sequence is TGTGCCAGCAGCTTAAGACGTAGCGGGACAGGGGAGCAGTACTTC. Its translation is CASSLRRSGTGEQYF. This chain connects TRBV7-2 to TRBJ2-7, with D possibly matching TRBD1 (9 bases). CDR1 is SGHTA, CDR2 FQGNSA, per germline. The CDR3 is made up of 15 amino acids. V was clipped by 2 bases and J by 7 bases, with 18 bases between them.

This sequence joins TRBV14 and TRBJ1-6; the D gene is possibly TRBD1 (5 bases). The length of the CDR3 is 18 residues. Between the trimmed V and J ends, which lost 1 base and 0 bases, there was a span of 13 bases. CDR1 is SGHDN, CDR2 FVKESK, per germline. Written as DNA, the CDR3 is TGTGCCAGCAGCCAAGGGGGCCCCGGAAGCTCCTATAATTCACCCCTCCACTTT. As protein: CASSQGGPGSSYNSPLHF.

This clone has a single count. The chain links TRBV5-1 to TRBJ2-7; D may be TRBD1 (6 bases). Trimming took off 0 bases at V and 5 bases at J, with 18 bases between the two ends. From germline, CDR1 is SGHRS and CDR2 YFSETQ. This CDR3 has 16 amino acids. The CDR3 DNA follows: TGCGCCAGCAGCTTGGTAGCCAGGGGCCCTCGGGACGAGCAGTACTTC. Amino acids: CASSLVARGPRDEQYF. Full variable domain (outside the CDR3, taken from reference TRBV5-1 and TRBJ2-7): KAGVTQTPRYLIKTRGQQVTLSCSPISGHRSVSWYQQTPGQGLQFLFEYFSETQRNKGNFPGRFSGRQFSNSRSEMNVSTLELGDSALYLCASSLVARGPRDEQYFGPGTRLTVT.

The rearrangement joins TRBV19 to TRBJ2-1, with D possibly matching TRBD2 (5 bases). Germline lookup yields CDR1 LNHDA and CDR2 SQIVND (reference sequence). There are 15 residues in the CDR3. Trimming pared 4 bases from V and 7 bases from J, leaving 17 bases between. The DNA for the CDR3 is TGTGCCAGTAGTACCACTTCGTCGGGGTTAAATGAGCAGTTCTTC. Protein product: CASSTTSSGLNEQFF.

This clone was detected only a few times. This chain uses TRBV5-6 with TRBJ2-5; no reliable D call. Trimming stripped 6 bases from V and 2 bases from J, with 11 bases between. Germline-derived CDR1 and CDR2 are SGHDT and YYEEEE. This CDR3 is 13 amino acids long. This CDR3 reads CASTLALQETQYF. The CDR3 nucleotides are TGTGCCAGCACTCTGGCCTTGCAAGAGACCCAGTACTTC.

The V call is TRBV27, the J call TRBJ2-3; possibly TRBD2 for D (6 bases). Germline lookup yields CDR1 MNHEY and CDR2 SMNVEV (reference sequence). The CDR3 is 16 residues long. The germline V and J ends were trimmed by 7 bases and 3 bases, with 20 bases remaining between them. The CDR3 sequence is CASTRGNREITDTQYF. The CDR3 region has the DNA TGTGCCAGCACCCGAGGAAACCGGGAGATAACAGATACGCAGTATTTT.

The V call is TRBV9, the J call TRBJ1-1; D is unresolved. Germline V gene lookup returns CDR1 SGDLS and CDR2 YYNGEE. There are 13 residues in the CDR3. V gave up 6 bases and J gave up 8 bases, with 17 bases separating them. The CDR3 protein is CASMNPGFGEAFF. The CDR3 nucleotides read TGTGCCAGCATGAACCCGGGGTTCGGCGAAGCTTTCTTT.

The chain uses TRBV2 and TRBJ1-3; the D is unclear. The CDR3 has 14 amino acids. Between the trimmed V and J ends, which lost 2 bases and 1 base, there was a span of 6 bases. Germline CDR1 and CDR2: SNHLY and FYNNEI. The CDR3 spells CASSEFRSGNTIYF. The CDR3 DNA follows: TGTGCCAGCAGTGAATTTCGTTCTGGAAACACCATATATTTT.

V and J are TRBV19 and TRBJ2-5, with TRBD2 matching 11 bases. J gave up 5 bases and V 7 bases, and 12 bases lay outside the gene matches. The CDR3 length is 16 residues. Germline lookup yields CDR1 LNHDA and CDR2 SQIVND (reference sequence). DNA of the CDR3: TGTGCCAGTAAGGGGGCGGCTAGCGGGAGGTCTGAGACCCAGTACTTC. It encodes CASKGAASGRSETQYF.

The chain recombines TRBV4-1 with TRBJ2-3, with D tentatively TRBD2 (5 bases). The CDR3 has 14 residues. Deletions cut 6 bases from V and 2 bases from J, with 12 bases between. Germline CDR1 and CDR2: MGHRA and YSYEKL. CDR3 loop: CASSPEEPTDTQYF. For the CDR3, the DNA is TGCGCCAGCAGTCCGGAGGAGCCCACAGATACGCAGTATTTT.

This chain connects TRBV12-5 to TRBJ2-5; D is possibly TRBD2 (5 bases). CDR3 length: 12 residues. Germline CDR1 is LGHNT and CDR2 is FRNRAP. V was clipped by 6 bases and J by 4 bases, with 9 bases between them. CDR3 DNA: TGTGCTAGTGGCCCACGGGGAGAGACCCAGTACTTC. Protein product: CASGPRGETQYF. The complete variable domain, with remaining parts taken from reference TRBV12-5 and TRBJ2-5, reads DARVTQTPRHKVTEMGQEVTMRCQPILGHNTVFWYRQTMMQGLELLAYFRNRAPLDDSGMPKDRFSAEMPDATLATLKIQPSEPRDSAVYFCASGPRGETQYFGPGTRLLVL.

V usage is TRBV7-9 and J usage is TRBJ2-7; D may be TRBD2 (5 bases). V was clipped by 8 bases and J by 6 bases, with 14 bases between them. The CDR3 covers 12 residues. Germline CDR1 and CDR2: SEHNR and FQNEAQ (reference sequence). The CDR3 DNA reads TGTGCCAGCTCTAGGACTCCCCTCGAGCAGTACTTC. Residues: CASSRTPLEQYF.